This TCR beta chain came from a study of shared clonotypes between healthy human individuals. General study points: Memory subsets generally showed smaller estimated richness than naive subsets did.

About this clone itself: The antigen is undetermined.

Naive CD8 populations comprised CD45RO-negative cells positively selected for CCR7, excluding terminally differentiated effector memory CD45RA+ cells. The CDR3 has 13 amino acids. Trimming removed 1 base at V and 5 bases at J, with 9 bases between. Germline V CDR1 and CDR2: PRHDT, FYEKMQ (reference sequence). Produced via immunoSEQ multiplex PCR; TCRdb's table is partial and in-frame only. In the table there are about 800,000 clones, just over 95% of which are singletons. The source of this sequence is a man aged 25 to 40 in good health. The V call is TRBV13, the J call TRBJ2-7; no definite D call. Sample: naive CD8+ T cells sorted from blood. CDR3 coding DNA: TGTGCCAGCAGCTTAGAGAGAAGGCACGAGCAGTACTTC. It specifies CASSLERRHEQYF.